The 8 T cell receptor beta chains presented below share a single source sample, sequenced in a study of radiation and T cells in renal cell carcinoma. Data came from immunoSEQ multiplex PCR; TCRdb stores just in-frame clones and leaves some out. The sample carries some 120,000 clones, more than 70% recorded once. Indicated time point: blood 2 weeks post-SBRT. Treatment described: 15 Gy SBRT to primary tumor, nephrectomy 4 weeks later. The source was blood, collected from a patient whose treatment included radiotherapy and nephrectomy. These receptors were collected from a woman aged 70-85 years with renal cell carcinoma.

The V gene is TRBV5-1, the J gene TRBJ2-5; 8 nucleotides line up with TRBD1. J was trimmed by 2 bases and V by 9 bases; bases with no gene match: 6. Germline V gene sequence: CDR1 SGHRS, CDR2 YFSETQ. The CDR3 loop spans 13 amino acids. CDR3 protein: CATRQGLQETQYF. The CDR3 DNA follows: TGCGCCACCCGACAGGGGCTACAAGAGACCCAGTACTTC.

The chain combines TRBV19 with TRBJ2-3; the D gene is possibly TRBD1 (5 bases). Germline V gene lookup returns CDR1 LNHDA and CDR2 SQIVND (reference sequence). CDR3 length: 14 amino acids. Between the trimmed V and J ends, which lost 6 bases and 5 bases, there was a span of 15 bases. As DNA, the CDR3 is TGTGCCAGTAGGGTAGGGGTTGGGTTAGATACGCAGTATTTT. Translated, it gives CASRVGVGLDTQYF. The whole variable domain, filled in from reference TRBV19 and TRBJ2-3, reads DGGITQSPKYLFRKEGQNVTLSCEQNLNHDAMYWYRQDPGQGLRLIYYSQIVNDFQKGDIAEGYSVSREKKESFPLTVTSAQKNPTAFYLCASRVGVGLDTQYFGPGTRLTVL.

The chain couples TRBV7-6 to TRBJ1-2; TRBD1 aligns across 9 bases. Germline V gene sequence: CDR1 SGHVS, CDR2 FNYEAQ. V gave up 5 bases and J gave up 4 bases; unmatched junction bases: 5. The CDR3 covers 14 residues. The CDR3 sequence: CASSPLTGGYGYTF. The CDR3 DNA reads TGTGCCAGCAGCCCACTGACAGGGGGCTATGGCTACACCTTC.

This chain connects TRBV4-2 to TRBJ2-7; D might be TRBD1 or TRBD2, each matching 6 bases. CDR3 length: 17 residues. Germline-derived CDR1 and CDR2 are LGHNA and YNFKEQ. V lost 0 bases and J 2 bases, leaving 17 bases between the germline ends. CDR3 nucleotides: TGTGCCAGCAGCCAAGAAATCCCGGGGGCGCCCCCCTACGAGCAGTACTTC. As protein: CASSQEIPGAPPYEQYF.

The CDR3 coding sequence is TGTGCCAGCAGCTCCTCGAAACTTAGCAATCAGCCCCAGCATTTT. It codes for CASSSSKLSNQPQHF. This chain links TRBV7-2 with TRBJ1-5; D remains unclear. V lost 4 bases, J lost 0 bases, and 10 bases lay in between. This CDR3 region has 15 residues. Germline V gene data show CDR1 as SGHTA and CDR2 as FQGNSA.

This sequence joins TRBV10-3 and TRBJ2-5; 8 bases match TRBD2. TRBJ2-7 explains the end of the DNA better; the J call may be wrong. This CDR3 spans 16 amino acids. CDR1 ENHRY and CDR2 SYGVKD come from the germline V gene. The CDR3, as DNA: TGTGCCATCAGTGTAATCGGGGGGGCGGTGGGCTACGAGCAGTACTTC. Amino acid sequence: CAISVIGGAVGYEQYF.

This rearrangement joins TRBV5-1 to TRBJ2-7, with TRBD1 matching over 8 bases. With 0 bases clipped from V and 7 bases from J, the junction kept 6 bases outside the gene matches. Germline CDR1 is SGHRS and CDR2 is YFSETQ. The CDR3 contains 14 residues. CDR3 sequence (DNA): TGCGCCAGCAGCTTGGGACAGGGGTGGGGTGAGCAGTACTTC. It yields the protein CASSLGQGWGEQYF.

The CDR3: CASSSWRSTIYGYTF. CDR3 coding DNA: TGTGCCAGCAGTTCTTGGCGGTCTACCATCTATGGCTACACCTTC. This chain links TRBV27 with TRBJ1-2, with no clear D. Germline V gene data show CDR1 as MNHEY and CDR2 as SMNVEV (reference sequence). V was cut by 4 bases and J by 4 bases, with 16 bases left in between. The CDR3 loop spans 15 amino acids.